The 12 T cell receptor beta chains given below trace back to one sample, sequenced in a study of T-cell memory formation after mild COVID-19. MiXCR, run by TCRdb on the 5' RACE reads, gives a single entry per CDR3 protein. The sample consists of 250,000 to 350,000 distinct CDR3 sequences, approximately 15% of them appearing once. Sequenced sample: PBMCs or a T cell subset sorted from them (not recorded which). These receptors originate from a man aged 18 to 29 who had mild COVID-19 (a few samples of this study predate the infection). Cell type and time point are not known.

The sample holds a few counts of this clonotype. The V call is TRBV4-3, the J call TRBJ2-5, with D unresolved. Germline lookup yields CDR1 LGHNA and CDR2 YSLEER. The V end was cut by 0 bases, the J end by 2 bases, with 7 bases between. The CDR3 length is 14 residues. The CDR3 sequence is CASSQDRIQETQYF. DNA for the CDR3: TGCGCCAGCAGCCAAGACCGGATTCAAGAGACCCAGTACTTC.

There are many counts of this clonotype. The CDR3 sequence: CASTPLGGNEQFF. CDR3 nucleotides: TGTGCCAGCACCCCTCTAGGGGGGAATGAGCAGTTCTTC. The V call is TRBV6-5, the J call TRBJ2-1; the D call may be TRBD1 or TRBD2 (6 bases each). With 7 bases removed from V and 7 bases from J, the gap between germline ends came to 14 bases. The germline V gene has CDR1 MNHEY and CDR2 SVGAGI. CDR3 length: 13 amino acids.

This clonotype came up a few times. The V gene is TRBV20-1, the J gene TRBJ1-2, with TRBD1 identical over 8 bases. J was trimmed by 7 bases and V by 3 bases; bases with no gene match: 7. The CDR3 length is 13 residues. Germline CDR1 DFQATT, CDR2 SNEGSKA (reference sequence). CDR3 coding DNA: TGCAGTGCTAGCTACCAGGGGGCGCGTGGCTACACCTTC. It is translated as CSASYQGARGYTF.

This clonotype was found a few times. The chain carries TRBV9 and TRBJ2-2, with D maybe TRBD1 (5 bases). The V end lost 1 base, the J end lost 6 bases, and 7 bases lay between the germline ends. Germline CDR1 reads SGDLS; CDR2 reads YYNGEE. CDR3 length: 13 residues. The CDR3, as DNA: TGTGCCAGCAGCGTACAGGGCGCCGGGGAGCTGTTTTTT. Translation: CASSVQGAGELFF.

The chain uses TRBV6-1 and TRBJ1-2, with 9 nucleotides matching TRBD1. The CDR3 is 15 residues long. CDR1 MNHNS and CDR2 SASEGT come from the germline V gene. Trimming at V came to 7 bases and at J to 4 bases, leaving 10 bases not matched to a gene. CDR3 region: CASNPGTGSPYGYTF. CDR3 sequence (DNA): TGTGCCAGCAATCCCGGGACAGGGTCCCCCTATGGCTACACCTTC.

This clonotype came up a few times. The gene calls are TRBV7-8 and TRBJ1-1; D may be TRBD1 (5 bases). The CDR3 is 16 amino acids. Trimming cost V 6 bases and J 5 bases, with 22 bases left between them. The germline V gene has CDR1 SGHVS and CDR2 FQNEAQ. CDR3 sequence (DNA): TGTGCCAGCAGTACGGTATCCAGGGTAGTAAAGACTGAAGCTTTCTTT. It codes for CASSTVSRVVKTEAFF.

V and J are TRBV27 and TRBJ1-1, with 7 bases matching TRBD1. V lost 4 bases and J lost 3; bases outside the gene matches: 8. From germline, CDR1 is MNHEY and CDR2 SMNVEV (reference sequence). CDR3 length: 15 residues. The CDR3 bases are TGTGCCAGCAGTTCCGACAGGGTCGGCGACACTGAAGCTTTCTTT. It specifies CASSSDRVGDTEAFF.

The table lists this clonotype with many counts. The rearrangement uses TRBV28 and TRBJ2-5; D is unresolved. The CDR3 is made up of 10 amino acids. Between the trimmed V and J ends, which lost 4 bases and 5 bases, there was a span of 2 bases. Germline V gives CDR1 MDHEN, CDR2 SYDVKM. CDR3 DNA: TGTGCCAGCAGTTGGGAGACCCAGTACTTC. It is translated as CASSWETQYF.

This clonotype was detected many times. The chain links TRBV7-3 to TRBJ2-3; 7 bases are shared with TRBD1. Per the germline V gene, CDR1 is SGHTA and CDR2 is FQGTGA. The CDR3 is made up of 16 amino acids. V trimming: 5 bases; J trimming: 4 bases; junction bases outside the gene matches: 12. CDR3 sequence: CASSPSPGQWADTQYF. CDR3 nucleotide sequence: TGTGCCAGCAGCCCTAGTCCGGGACAGTGGGCAGATACGCAGTATTTT.

This clonotype was seen at least ten times. The chain carries TRBV10-3 and TRBJ1-1; 8 positions agree with TRBD1. From germline, CDR1 is ENHRY and CDR2 SYGVKD. The CDR3 is 14 amino acids. V dropped 7 bases and J dropped 5; count of bases not matched to a gene: 9. CDR3 residues: CAITLTGAITEAFF. For the CDR3, the DNA is TGTGCCATCACCTTGACAGGGGCGATTACTGAAGCTTTCTTT.

This clonotype turned up a few times. Compared with germline, one end of the junction differs, possibly owing to a read error. V and J are TRBV7-7 and TRBJ1-5, with D possibly being TRBD1 (5 bases). Germline V gives CDR1 SSHAT, CDR2 FNYEAQ (reference sequence). This CDR3 is built from 16 residues. The chain's CDR3 is CASSPLQPRGRQPQHF. CDR3 coding DNA: TGTGCTAGCAGCCCCCTGCAACCAAGGGGACGGCAGCCCCAGCATTTT.

The V gene is TRBV9, the J gene TRBJ1-2; D is unresolved. Trimming took off 0 bases at V and 1 base at J, with 7 bases between the two ends. CDR3 length: 14 amino acids. CDR1 is SGDLS, CDR2 YYNGEE, per germline. The DNA of the CDR3 is TGTGCCAGCAGCGTAGCAGATTTTAACTATGGCTACACCTTC. It translates to CASSVADFNYGYTF. Based on the CDR3 plus reference TRBV9 and TRBJ1-2, the full variable domain is DSGVTQTPKHLITATGQRVTLRCSPRSGDLSVYWYQQSLDQGLQFLIQYYNGEERAKGNILERFSAQQFPDLHSELNLSSLELGDSALYFCASSVADFNYGYTFGSGTRLTVV.